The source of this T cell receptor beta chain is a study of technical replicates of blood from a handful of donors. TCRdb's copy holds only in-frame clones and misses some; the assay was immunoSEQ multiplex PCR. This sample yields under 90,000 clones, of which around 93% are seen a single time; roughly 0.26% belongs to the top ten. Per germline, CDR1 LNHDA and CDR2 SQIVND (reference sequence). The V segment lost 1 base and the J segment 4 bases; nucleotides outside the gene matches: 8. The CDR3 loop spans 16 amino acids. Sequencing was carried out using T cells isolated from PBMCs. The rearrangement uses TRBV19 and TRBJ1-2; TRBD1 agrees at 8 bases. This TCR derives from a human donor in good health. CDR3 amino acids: CASSIVPRDRIYGYTF. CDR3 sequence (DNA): TGTGCCAGTAGTATAGTTCCCCGGGACAGGATCTATGGCTACACCTTC.